These 5 T cell receptor beta chains came from one sample sequenced in a study of cytomegalovirus exposure and HLA in healthy donors (dated by TCRdb to about 2017). Libraries were made using the immunoSEQ multiplex PCR assay. The multiplex PCR relied on a mix of 60 forward primers for TCR Vbeta segments and 13 reverse primers for TCR Jbeta segments. Imported from immuneACCESS, the table was reduced by TCRdb to in-frame sequences with V and J called. These copies leave out some clones; in studies compared against another copy, an unresolved V gene accounts for under half, and the cause of the remainder is not known. This sample has some 81,000 clones in its table, and approximately 72% of those were observed once. The ten largest clones represent over 8.5% of the sample. The sample comprised PBMCs. Source of these receptors: a woman between 40 and 55 years old in good health and CMV-seropositive.

The chain links TRBV7-3 to TRBJ2-1, with TRBD2 identical over 10 bases. V shed 4 bases and J 8 bases; nucleotides not matched to a gene: 14. CDR1 is SGHTA, CDR2 FQGTGA, per germline. The CDR3 extends over 17 amino acids. Here the CDR3 reads CASSSLAGAPYGDEQFF. The CDR3 DNA reads TGTGCCAGCAGCTCCCTAGCGGGGGCTCCCTACGGGGATGAGCAGTTCTTC.

The chain links TRBV10-2 to TRBJ2-3; 11 positions match TRBD2. J lost 4 bases, V lost 10 bases, and 7 bases had no gene match. The CDR3 has 14 amino acids. CDR1 and CDR2 from the germline V gene are WSHSY and SAAADI. The DNA for the CDR3 is TGCGCCACGGCACTAGCGGGGGTTTCAGATACGCAGTATTTT. Amino acids: CATALAGVSDTQYF.

The chain links TRBV18 to TRBJ2-7; maybe TRBD1 (6 bases). CDR3 length: 14 residues. Trimming shortened V by 0 bases and J by 5 bases, and 11 bases separated the two germline ends. CDR1 and CDR2 (germline): KGHSH, LQKENI. The CDR3 coding sequence is TGTGCCAGCTCACCACCGGGGGCGCGCCACGAGCAGTACTTC. This codes for CASSPPGARHEQYF.

This chain uses TRBV5-1 with TRBJ2-7; 11 bases match TRBD2. The trim removed 3 bases at V and 6 bases at J, leaving 14 bases unmatched. This CDR3 contains 17 residues. Germline V gene lookup returns CDR1 SGHRS and CDR2 YFSETQ. This CDR3 reads CASSSAHGIAGGGEQYF. The CDR3 nucleotides are TGCGCCAGCAGCTCGGCACATGGCATAGCGGGAGGGGGCGAGCAGTACTTC.

The chain is built from TRBV29-1 and TRBJ2-3; D is possibly TRBD1 (8 bases). V was pared by 7 bases and J by 1 base, with 18 bases between. The CDR3 runs 15 residues. Germline values: CDR1 SQVTM, CDR2 ANQGSEA. The CDR3 sequence: CSATGGGGGTDTQYF. The CDR3 nucleotides are TGCAGCGCCACAGGGGGGGGTGGAGGCACAGATACGCAGTATTTT.